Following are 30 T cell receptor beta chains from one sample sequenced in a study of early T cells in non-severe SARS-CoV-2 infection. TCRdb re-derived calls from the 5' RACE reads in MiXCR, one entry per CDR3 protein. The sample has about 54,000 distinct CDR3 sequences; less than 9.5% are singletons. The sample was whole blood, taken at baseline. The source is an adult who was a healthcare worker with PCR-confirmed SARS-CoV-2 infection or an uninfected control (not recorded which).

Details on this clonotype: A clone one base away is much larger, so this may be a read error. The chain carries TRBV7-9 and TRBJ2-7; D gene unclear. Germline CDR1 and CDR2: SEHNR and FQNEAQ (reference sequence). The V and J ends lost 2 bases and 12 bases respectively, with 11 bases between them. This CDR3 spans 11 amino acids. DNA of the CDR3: TGTGCCAGCAGCTTATTCAGGAGTATGTACTTC. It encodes CASSLFRSMYF.

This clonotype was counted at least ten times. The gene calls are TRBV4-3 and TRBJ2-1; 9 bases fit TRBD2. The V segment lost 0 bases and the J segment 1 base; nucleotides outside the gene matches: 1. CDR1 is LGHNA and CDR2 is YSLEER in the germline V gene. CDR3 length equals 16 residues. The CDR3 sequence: CASSQELAGSYNEQFF. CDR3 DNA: TGCGCCAGCAGCCAAGAACTAGCGGGTTCCTACAATGAGCAGTTCTTC.

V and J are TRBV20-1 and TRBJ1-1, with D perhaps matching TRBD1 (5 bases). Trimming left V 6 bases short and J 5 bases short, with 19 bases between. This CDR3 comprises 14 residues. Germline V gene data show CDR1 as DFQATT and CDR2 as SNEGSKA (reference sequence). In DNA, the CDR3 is TGCAGTGCCCCGGTGGTCGGGGCGGTGACTGAAGCTTTCTTT. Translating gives CSAPVVGAVTEAFF.

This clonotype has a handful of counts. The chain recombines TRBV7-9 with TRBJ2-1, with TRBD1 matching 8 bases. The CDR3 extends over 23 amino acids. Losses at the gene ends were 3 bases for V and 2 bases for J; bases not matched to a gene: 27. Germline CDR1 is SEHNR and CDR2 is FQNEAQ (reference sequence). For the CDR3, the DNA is TGTGCCAGCAGCTTCGGGACAGGCGTCTCGGAGAGGGAGAGGGAAGAAACCTACAATGAGCAGTTCTTC. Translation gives CASSFGTGVSEREREETYNEQFF.

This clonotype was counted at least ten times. CDR3 amino acids: CSARSGTGIYEQYF. The CDR3 nucleotides read TGCAGTGCTAGATCCGGGACAGGGATCTACGAGCAGTACTTC. V gene TRBV20-1 combines with J gene TRBJ2-7; 9 bases fit TRBD1. This CDR3 spans 14 amino acids. The germline gives CDR1 DFQATT, CDR2 SNEGSKA (reference sequence). The trim removed 2 bases at V and 3 bases at J, leaving 5 bases unmatched.

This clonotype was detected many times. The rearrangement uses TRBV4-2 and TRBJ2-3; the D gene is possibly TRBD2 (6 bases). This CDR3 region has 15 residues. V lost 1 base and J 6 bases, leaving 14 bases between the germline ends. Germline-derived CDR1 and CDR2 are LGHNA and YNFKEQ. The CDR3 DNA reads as TGTGCCAGCAGCCAAGTACAGAGTGCGGGGGATACGCAGTATTTT. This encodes CASSQVQSAGDTQYF.

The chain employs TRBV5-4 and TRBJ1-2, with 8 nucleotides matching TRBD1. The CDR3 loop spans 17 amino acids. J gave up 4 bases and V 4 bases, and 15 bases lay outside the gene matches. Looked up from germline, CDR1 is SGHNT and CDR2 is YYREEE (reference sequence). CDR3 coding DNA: TGTGCCAGCAGCGTCGCCGGGACAGGCTCTATCCCCTATGGCTACACCTTC. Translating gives CASSVAGTGSIPYGYTF.

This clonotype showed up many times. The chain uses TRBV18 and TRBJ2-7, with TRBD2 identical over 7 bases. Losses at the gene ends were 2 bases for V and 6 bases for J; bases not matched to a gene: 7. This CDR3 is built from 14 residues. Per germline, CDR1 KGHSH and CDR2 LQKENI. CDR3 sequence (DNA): TGTGCCAGCTCACCATCCAGCGGGAACGCCGAGCAGTACTTC. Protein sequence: CASSPSSGNAEQYF.

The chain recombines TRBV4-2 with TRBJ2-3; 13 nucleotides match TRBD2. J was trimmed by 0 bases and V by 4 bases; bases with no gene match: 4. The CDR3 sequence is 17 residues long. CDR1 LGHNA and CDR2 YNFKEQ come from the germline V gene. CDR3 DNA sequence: TGTGCCAGCAGCCCGGGACTAGCGGGACCGAGCACAGATACGCAGTATTTT. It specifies CASSPGLAGPSTDTQYF.

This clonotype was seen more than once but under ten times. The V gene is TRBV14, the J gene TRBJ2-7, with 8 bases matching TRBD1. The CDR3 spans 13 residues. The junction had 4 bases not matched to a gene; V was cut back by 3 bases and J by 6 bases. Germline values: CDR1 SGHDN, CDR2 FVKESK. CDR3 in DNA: TGTGCCAGCAGCCATTTACAGGGGGGCGAGCAGTACTTC. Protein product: CASSHLQGGEQYF. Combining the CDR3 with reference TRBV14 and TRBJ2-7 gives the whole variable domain EAGVTQFPSHSVIEKGQTVTLRCDPISGHDNLYWYRRVMGKEIKFLLHFVKESKQDESGMPNNRFLAERTGGTYSTLKVQPAELEDSGVYFCASSHLQGGEQYFGPGTRLTVT.

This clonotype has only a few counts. CDR3 region: CASSPSGRSYEQYF. CDR3 DNA sequence: TGTGCCAGCAGCCCTAGCGGGCGCTCCTACGAGCAGTACTTC. The chain uses TRBV7-9 and TRBJ2-7, with TRBD2 identical over 8 bases. The CDR3 has 14 amino acids. Germline CDR1 reads SEHNR; CDR2 reads FQNEAQ (reference sequence). With V trimmed by 5 bases and J by 0 bases, 3 bases remained unmatched.

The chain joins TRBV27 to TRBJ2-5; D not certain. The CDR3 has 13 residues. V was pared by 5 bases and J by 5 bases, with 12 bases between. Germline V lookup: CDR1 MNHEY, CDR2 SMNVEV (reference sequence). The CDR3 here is CASSILGWETQYF. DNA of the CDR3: TGTGCCAGCAGTATTTTAGGGTGGGAGACCCAGTACTTC.

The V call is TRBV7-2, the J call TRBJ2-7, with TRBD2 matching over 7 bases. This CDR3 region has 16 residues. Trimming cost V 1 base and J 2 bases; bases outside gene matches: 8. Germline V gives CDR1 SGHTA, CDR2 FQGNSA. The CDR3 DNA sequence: TGTGCCAGCAGCTTAGAGGCTAGCGGCCACACCTACGAGCAGTACTTC. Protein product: CASSLEASGHTYEQYF.

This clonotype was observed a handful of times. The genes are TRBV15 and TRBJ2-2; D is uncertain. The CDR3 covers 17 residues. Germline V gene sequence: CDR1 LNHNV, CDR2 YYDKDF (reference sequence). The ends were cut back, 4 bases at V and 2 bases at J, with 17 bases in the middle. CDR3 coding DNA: TGTGCCACCAGCAACCCTCGGGTGAAGGGAAACACCGGGGAGCTGTTTTTT. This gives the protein CATSNPRVKGNTGELFF. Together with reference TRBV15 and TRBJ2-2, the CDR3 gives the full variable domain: DAMVIQNPRYQVTQFGKPVTLSCSQTLNHNVMYWYQQKSSQAPKLLFHYYDKDFNNEADTPDNFQSRRPNTSFCFLDIRSPGLGDTAMYLCATSNPRVKGNTGELFFGEGSRLTVL.

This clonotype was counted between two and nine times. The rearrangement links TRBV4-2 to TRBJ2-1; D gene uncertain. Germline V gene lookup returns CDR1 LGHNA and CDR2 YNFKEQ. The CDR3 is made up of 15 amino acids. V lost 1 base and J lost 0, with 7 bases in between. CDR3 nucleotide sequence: TGTGCCAGCAGCCAAGGTTCCAACTCCTACAATGAGCAGTTCTTC. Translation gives CASSQGSNSYNEQFF.

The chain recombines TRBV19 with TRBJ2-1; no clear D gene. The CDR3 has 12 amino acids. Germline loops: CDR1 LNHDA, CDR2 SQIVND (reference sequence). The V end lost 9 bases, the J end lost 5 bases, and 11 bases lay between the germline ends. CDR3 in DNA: TGTGCCAGCACAGACGTAAACAATGAGCAGTTCTTC. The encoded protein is CASTDVNNEQFF.

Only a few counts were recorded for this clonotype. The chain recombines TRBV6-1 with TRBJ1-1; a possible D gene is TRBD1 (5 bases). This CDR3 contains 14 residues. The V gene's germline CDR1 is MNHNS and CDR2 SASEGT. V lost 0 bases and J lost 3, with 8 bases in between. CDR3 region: CASSEATAYTEAFF. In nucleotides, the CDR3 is TGTGCCAGCAGTGAAGCGACAGCCTACACTGAAGCTTTCTTT.

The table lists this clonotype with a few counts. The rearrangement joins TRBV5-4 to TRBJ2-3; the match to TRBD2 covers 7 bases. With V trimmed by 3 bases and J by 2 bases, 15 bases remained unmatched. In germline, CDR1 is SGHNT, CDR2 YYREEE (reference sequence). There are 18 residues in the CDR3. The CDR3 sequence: CASSSVPRLARDTDTQYF. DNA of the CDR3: TGTGCCAGCAGCTCCGTACCGAGACTAGCCCGGGACACAGATACGCAGTATTTT.

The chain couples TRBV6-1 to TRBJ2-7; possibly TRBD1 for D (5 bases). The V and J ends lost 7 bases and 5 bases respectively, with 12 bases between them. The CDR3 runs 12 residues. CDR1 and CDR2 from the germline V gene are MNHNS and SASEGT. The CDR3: CASTLPGNEQYF. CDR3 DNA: TGTGCCAGCACCTTACCAGGGAACGAGCAGTACTTC.

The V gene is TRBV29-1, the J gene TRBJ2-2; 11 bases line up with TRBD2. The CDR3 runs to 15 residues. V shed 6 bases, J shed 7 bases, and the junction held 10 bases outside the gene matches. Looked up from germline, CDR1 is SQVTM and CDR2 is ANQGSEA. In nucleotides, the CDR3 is TGCAGCGTGGCCCCCCAGCTAGCGGGAGGCGGGGAGCTGTTTTTT. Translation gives CSVAPQLAGGGELFF.

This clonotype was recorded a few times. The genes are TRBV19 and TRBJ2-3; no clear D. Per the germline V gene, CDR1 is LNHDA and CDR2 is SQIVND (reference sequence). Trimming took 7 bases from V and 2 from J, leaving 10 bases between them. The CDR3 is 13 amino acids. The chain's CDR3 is CASNTWPTDTQYF. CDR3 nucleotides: TGTGCCAGTAACACTTGGCCCACAGATACGCAGTATTTT.

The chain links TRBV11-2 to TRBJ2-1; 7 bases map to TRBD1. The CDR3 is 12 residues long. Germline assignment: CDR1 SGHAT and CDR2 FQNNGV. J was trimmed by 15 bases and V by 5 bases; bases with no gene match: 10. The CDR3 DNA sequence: TGTGCCAGCAGCCGATCCCCGACAGGGCTGTTCTTC. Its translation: CASSRSPTGLFF.

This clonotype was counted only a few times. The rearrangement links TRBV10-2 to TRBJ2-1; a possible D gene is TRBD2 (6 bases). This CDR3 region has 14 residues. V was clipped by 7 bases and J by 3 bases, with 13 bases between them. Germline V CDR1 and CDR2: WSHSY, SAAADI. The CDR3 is CASNEGLDYNEQFF. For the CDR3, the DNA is TGCGCCAGCAACGAGGGACTGGACTACAATGAGCAGTTCTTC.

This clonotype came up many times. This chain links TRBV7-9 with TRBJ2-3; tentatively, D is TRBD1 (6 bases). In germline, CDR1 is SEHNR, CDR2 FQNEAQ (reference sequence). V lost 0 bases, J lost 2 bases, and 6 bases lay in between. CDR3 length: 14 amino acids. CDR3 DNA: TGTGCCAGCAGCTTAGCGGGGGCCACAGATACGCAGTATTTT. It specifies CASSLAGATDTQYF. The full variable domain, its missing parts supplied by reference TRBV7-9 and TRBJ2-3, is DTGVSQNPRHKITKRGQNVTFRCDPISEHNRLYWYRQTLGQGPEFLTYFQNEAQLEKSRLLSDRFSAERPKGSFSTLEIQRTEQGDSAMYLCASSLAGATDTQYFGPGTRLTVL.

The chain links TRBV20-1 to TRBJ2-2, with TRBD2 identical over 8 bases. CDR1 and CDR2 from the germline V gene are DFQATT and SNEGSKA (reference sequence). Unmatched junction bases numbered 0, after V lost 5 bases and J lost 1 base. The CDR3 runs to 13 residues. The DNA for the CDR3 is TGCAGTGCTCTAGCGGGGAACACCGGGGAGCTGTTTTTT. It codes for CSALAGNTGELFF.

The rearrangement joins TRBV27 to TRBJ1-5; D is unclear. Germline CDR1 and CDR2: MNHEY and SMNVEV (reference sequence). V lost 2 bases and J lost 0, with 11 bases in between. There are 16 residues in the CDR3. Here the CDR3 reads CASSLMASHSNQPQHF. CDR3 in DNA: TGTGCCAGCAGTTTAATGGCCAGTCATAGCAATCAGCCCCAGCATTTT.

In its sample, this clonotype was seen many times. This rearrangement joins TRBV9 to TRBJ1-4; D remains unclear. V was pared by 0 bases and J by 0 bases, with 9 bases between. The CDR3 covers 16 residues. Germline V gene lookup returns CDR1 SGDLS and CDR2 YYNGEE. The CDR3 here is CASSVGRHPTNEKLFF. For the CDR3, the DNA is TGTGCCAGCAGCGTAGGTCGGCATCCAACTAATGAAAAACTGTTTTTT.

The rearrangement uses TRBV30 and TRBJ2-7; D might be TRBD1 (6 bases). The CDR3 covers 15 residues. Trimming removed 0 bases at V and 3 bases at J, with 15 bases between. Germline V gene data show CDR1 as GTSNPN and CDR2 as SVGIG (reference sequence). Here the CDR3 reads CAWSVRNRADYEQYF. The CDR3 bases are TGTGCCTGGAGTGTACGGAACAGGGCGGACTACGAGCAGTACTTC.

As DNA, the CDR3 is TGCAGTGCTCCCGGGGGGGGCTCTGGGGCCAACGTCCTGACTTTC. Translation: CSAPGGGSGANVLTF. The chain joins TRBV20-1 to TRBJ2-6; TRBD2 matches 8 bases. V lost 5 bases and J lost 0; bases outside the gene matches: 3. CDR3 length: 15 amino acids. Per the germline V gene, CDR1 is DFQATT and CDR2 is SNEGSKA (reference sequence).

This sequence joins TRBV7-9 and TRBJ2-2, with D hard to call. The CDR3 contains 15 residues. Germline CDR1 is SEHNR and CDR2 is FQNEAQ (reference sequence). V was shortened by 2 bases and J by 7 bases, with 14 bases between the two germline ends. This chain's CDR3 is CASSLPRNGLGELFF. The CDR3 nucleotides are TGTGCCAGCAGCTTACCCCGCAACGGGCTCGGGGAGCTGTTTTTT.